Listed below are T cell receptor beta chains from one sample, sequenced in a study of CD4 T cells in relation to SARS-CoV-2 and coronaviruses. What these receptors recognize is not known. Produced via immunoSEQ multiplex PCR; TCRdb's table is partial and in-frame only. Here the sample spans some 29,000 clones, around three quarters being singletons. The sample consisted of CD4+ T cells from PBMCs, cultured in vitro. The source is a human donor in good health. The CDR3 runs from the conserved cysteine through the conserved F or W. Each record gives: D gene, clone size, V gene, J gene, CDR3 DNA, CDR3 protein. The D gene is left open where the match is weak. Clone size is given for some rows only: seen once, a few or many times, or a class if the clone is expanded.

>.|.|TRBV5-1|TRBJ1-3
TGCGCCAGCAGCTTGGAGGGGACGGGAAACACCATATATTTT
CASSLEGTGNTIYF
>.|.|TRBV6-5|TRBJ2-6
TGTGCCAGCAGTTACGACGGTCCAAGGGCCAACGTCCTGACTTTC
CASSYDGPRANVLTF
>.|.|TRBV6-5|TRBJ2-5
TGTGCCAGCAGCAATGGGGGGGCGGAGACCCAGTACTTC
CASSNGGAETQYF
>.|.|TRBV12-3/TRBV12-4|TRBJ1-2
TGTGCCAGCAGTTTAGACAGCCTCTATGGCTACACCTTC
CASSLDSLYGYTF
>.|.|TRBV7-2|TRBJ2-7
TGTGCCAGCAGCTTCTGGTGGGGCGAGCAGTACTTC
CASSFWWGEQYF
>.|few|TRBV5-5|TRBJ1-2
TGTGCCAGCAGCTCCAGCCAGGGGATAGGCGGCTACACCTTC
CASSSSQGIGGYTF
>TRBD1|few|TRBV5-4|TRBJ1-2
TGTGCCAGCAGCCCGGGGCAGGGGGCAAACTATGGCTACACCTTC
CASSPGQGANYGYTF
>.|.|TRBV2|TRBJ2-7
TGTGCCAGCAGTGAGGACAGAAATTCCTACGAGCAGTACTTC
CASSEDRNSYEQYF
>TRBD1|once|TRBV7-8|TRBJ2-3
TGTGCCAGCAGCTCTCCCGGACAGGGGTCCGATACGCAGTATTTT
CASSSPGQGSDTQYF
>.|few|TRBV5-1|TRBJ2-2
TGCGCCAGCAGCTTGAGACAGGCAGCGAACACCGGGGAGCTGTTTTTT
CASSLRQAANTGELFF
>TRBD2|.|TRBV18|TRBJ2-1
TGTGCCAGCTCACAAACTAGCGGGAGGGACAATGAGCAGTTCTTC
CASSQTSGRDNEQFF
>.|once|TRBV19|TRBJ1-2
TGTGCCAGTAGTATAGCCTCTAACTATGGCTACACCTTC
CASSIASNYGYTF
>.|.|TRBV5-1|TRBJ1-3
TGCGCCAGCAGTTTGCGGGACACCTCCTCTGGAAACACCATATATTTT
CASSLRDTSSGNTIYF
>.|.|TRBV9|TRBJ2-1
TGTGCCAGCAGCGTAAATAACAATGAGCAGTTCTTC
CASSVNNNEQFF
>.|few|TRBV9|TRBJ1-5
TGTGCCAGCAGCGCCCCCCGGAGGGACTCGGGGCCCCAGCATTTT
CASSAPRRDSGPQHF
>TRBD2|.|TRBV4-2|TRBJ2-1
TGTGCCAGCAGCCAAGATCCCGTCGGGGCACTAGCGGGGGGCATAATGCAGTTCTTC
CASSQDPVGALAGGIMQFF
>TRBD2|few|TRBV7-3|TRBJ2-3
TGTGCCAGCAGCCCATACAGCGGGAGAGGGACAGATACGCAGTATTTT
CASSPYSGRGTDTQYF
>.|.|TRBV2|TRBJ1-2
TGTGCCAGCAGTGAAGGTCCGATAGGAATATATGGCTACACCTTC
CASSEGPIGIYGYTF
>.|.|TRBV5-6|TRBJ1-6
TGTGCCAGCAGCTCCGGGAGGATCATCTCCTATAATTCACCCCTCCACTTT
CASSSGRIISYNSPLHF
>TRBD2|.|TRBV24-1|TRBJ2-2
TGTGCCACCAGTGATTTGCCGGTGACTAGCGGGGGCACCGGGGAGCTGTTTTTT
CATSDLPVTSGGTGELFF
>.|.|TRBV28|TRBJ2-7
TGTGCCAGCAGTTTAGGTGCGGCCGGGAGTTTCTACGAGCAGTACTTC
CASSLGAAGSFYEQYF
>.|.|TRBV13|TRBJ2-7
TGTGCCAGCAGCCTTACGATTCTCGGGATCGCCCCGGAGCAGTACTTC
CASSLTILGIAPEQYF
>.|.|TRBV5-1|TRBJ2-2
TGCGCCAGCAGCAATTCCGGGACTGGACACACCGGGGAGCTGTTTTTT
CASSNSGTGHTGELFF
>TRBD1|once|TRBV19|TRBJ1-1
TGTGCCAGTATCGACAGGGGCCAGAACACTGAAGCTTTCTTT
CASIDRGQNTEAFF
>TRBD2|few|TRBV7-3|TRBJ2-5
TGTGCCAGCAGCCCTAGCGGCCAAGAGACCCAGTACTTC
CASSPSGQETQYF
>.|.|TRBV6-2/TRBV6-3|TRBJ1-1
TGTGCCAGCAGTTACGGTCTTGGGGACACTGAAGCTTTCTTT
CASSYGLGDTEAFF
>.|.|TRBV10-3|TRBJ2-1
TGTGCCATCAGTGAGAGCGTTTGGGCTGAGCAGTTCTTC
CAISESVWAEQFF
>.|.|TRBV7-2|TRBJ2-2
TGTGCCAGCAGCACTCTGGGGAGGACCAACACCGGGGAGCTGTTTTTT
CASSTLGRTNTGELFF
>TRBD2|.|TRBV5-1|TRBJ2-7
TGCGCCAGCAGCTTGGGGATCAGCGGGAGTGGGGAGCAGTACTTC
CASSLGISGSGEQYF
>.|.|TRBV18|TRBJ2-3
TGTGCCAGCTCACCAAGGGAAGCCAACACAGATACGCAGTATTTT
CASSPREANTDTQYF
>TRBD1|.|TRBV11-1|TRBJ1-1
TGTGCCAGCAGCTTACAGGGGGGGAACACTGAAGCTTTCTTT
CASSLQGGNTEAFF
>.|few|TRBV11-3|TRBJ2-2
TGTGCCAGCAGCCCTCGCGTCGGGGGGCTCACCGGGGAGCTGTTTTTT
CASSPRVGGLTGELFF
>.|.|TRBV6-5|TRBJ2-1
TGTGCCAGCAGTTACTCGAATGCAGGGCTGGATGAGCAGTTCTTC
CASSYSNAGLDEQFF
>TRBD1|.|TRBV5-1|TRBJ1-4
TGCGCCAGCAGCCAGACAGGGGGCGGTAATGAAAAACTGTTTTTT
CASSQTGGGNEKLFF
>.|.|TRBV2|TRBJ1-3
TGTGCCAGCAGTGTCGACAAGACTGGAAACACCATATATTTT
CASSVDKTGNTIYF
>.|once|TRBV11-3|TRBJ2-5
TGTGCCAGCAGCTTAATATCCGGGAGCCAAGAGACCCAGTACTTC
CASSLISGSQETQYF
>.|.|TRBV10-1|TRBJ2-5
TGCGCCAGCAGTAGGACTCTCCAAGAGACCCAGTACTTC
CASSRTLQETQYF
>.|.|TRBV4-1|TRBJ1-3
TGCGCCAGCAGCCTACAGCAGGGTGCTGGTGGAAACACCATATATTTT
CASSLQQGAGGNTIYF
>.|.|TRBV5-1|TRBJ2-7
TGCGCCAGCAGCTTGGCGGATCCAGGTCGTTCCTACGAGCAGTACTTC
CASSLADPGRSYEQYF
>.|.|TRBV19|TRBJ2-1
TGTGCCAGTAGTATCGGGCGGGAATACAATGAGCAGTTCTTC
CASSIGREYNEQFF
>.|few|TRBV19|TRBJ1-1
TGTGCCAGTAGTCCAGAATGGGCCCCTGAAGCTTTCTTT
CASSPEWAPEAFF
>TRBD2|.|TRBV12-5|TRBJ2-1
TGTGCTAGTGGTTTTAGGACTAGCCAGGGGCAGTTCTTC
CASGFRTSQGQFF
>.|.|TRBV6-5|TRBJ1-6
TGTGCCAGCAGTCGCACGAATTCACCCCTCCACTTT
CASSRTNSPLHF
>TRBD2|.|TRBV5-4|TRBJ2-7
TGTGCCAGCAGAGAACTAGCGGGGGGGCCGAAAGAGCAGTACTTC
CASRELAGGPKEQYF
>.|.|TRBV5-6|TRBJ1-1
TGTGCCAGCAGGTATACAGGGAGCACTGAAGCTTTCTTT
CASRYTGSTEAFF
>TRBD1|.|TRBV15|TRBJ1-1
TGTGCCACCAGCGAGGACAGGGCCTCTCGTGCTTTCTTT
CATSEDRASRAFF
>.|.|TRBV6-2/TRBV6-3|TRBJ2-7
TGTGCCAGCAGTTATAGTACTACCGTGCAGTACTTC
CASSYSTTVQYF
>.|.|TRBV11-2|TRBJ2-5
TGTGCCAGCAGTCGAAGTATACAGGTTCAAGAGACCCAGTACTTC
CASSRSIQVQETQYF
>.|.|TRBV2|TRBJ1-6
TGTGCCAGCAGCGGGGGGAGGGATTCACCCCTCCACTTT
CASSGGRDSPLHF
>TRBD2|.|TRBV4-1|TRBJ2-1
TGCGCCAGCAGCCGCTTAGCGGGGGGCTCCTACAATGAGCAGTTCTTC
CASSRLAGGSYNEQFF
>TRBD1|.|TRBV19|TRBJ2-5
TGTGCCAGTACTCACCCGGGCAGGGGGCAAGAGACCCAGTACTTC
CASTHPGRGQETQYF
>TRBD1|.|TRBV6-5|TRBJ2-5
TGTGCCAGCAGTCACAACAGGGGGTCCCAAGAGACCCAGTACTTC
CASSHNRGSQETQYF